Listed below are T cell receptor beta chains from one sample, sequenced in a study of T cell responses to AZD1222 COVID-19 vaccine. Some clones are missing from TCRdb's copy, which holds only in-frame ones; the method was immunoSEQ multiplex PCR. The profile covers around 200,000 clones, with approximately 93% appearing a single time and around 4.3% taken by the ten largest. Material: peripheral blood, obtained on day 0 of AZD1222 vaccination. Every receptor here comes from an adult in good health. Both conserved end residues are trimmed from each CDR3. The D gene is left open where the match is weak. Only part of the rows carry a size: once, few, many, or a class if the clone is expanded.

V gene: TRBV3-1/TRBV3-2; clone size: NA; D gene: TRBD2; CDR3 protein: ASSPWTSGSFYEQY
V gene: TRBV5-1; clone size: NA; D gene: NA; CDR3 protein: ASSLAITGISEQY
V gene: TRBV3-1/TRBV3-2; clone size: NA; D gene: NA; CDR3 protein: ASSLRTTEAF
V gene: TRBV5-4; clone size: NA; D gene: TRBD1; CDR3 protein: ASSFPTGQGKGYT
V gene: TRBV12-3/TRBV12-4; clone size: NA; D gene: NA; CDR3 protein: ASGERGEPQH
V gene: TRBV10-3; clone size: NA; D gene: NA; CDR3 protein: ANSQGFNYGYT
V gene: TRBV20-1; clone size: NA; D gene: TRBD1; CDR3 protein: SASSGLTGAPLH
V gene: TRBV5-1; clone size: NA; D gene: NA; CDR3 protein: ASSLGGYTDTQY
V gene: TRBV24-1; clone size: once; D gene: NA; CDR3 protein: ATSDFKDEQF
V gene: TRBV4-2; clone size: NA; D gene: NA; CDR3 protein: ASSQESPGGGSGNTIY
V gene: TRBV5-1; clone size: NA; D gene: NA; CDR3 protein: ASSFNSQPNTEAF
V gene: TRBV5-1; clone size: NA; D gene: NA; CDR3 protein: ASSQGQGSVTGETQY
V gene: TRBV13; clone size: NA; D gene: NA; CDR3 protein: ASSNHLLGGTNEKLF
V gene: TRBV5-4; clone size: once; D gene: TRBD2; CDR3 protein: ASSRGLADYEQY
V gene: TRBV27; clone size: NA; D gene: NA; CDR3 protein: ASRIPQGRSNEQF
V gene: TRBV18; clone size: NA; D gene: NA; CDR3 protein: ASSPKGTDTQY
V gene: TRBV11-3; clone size: NA; D gene: TRBD1; CDR3 protein: ASSQQGDTEAF
V gene: TRBV5-1; clone size: once; D gene: TRBD1; CDR3 protein: ATALNGQGDTEAF
V gene: TRBV19; clone size: NA; D gene: TRBD1; CDR3 protein: ASSRQGSGTEAF
V gene: TRBV11-2; clone size: NA; D gene: TRBD2; CDR3 protein: ASSLGTSQTSLY
V gene: TRBV7-9; clone size: NA; D gene: TRBD2; CDR3 protein: ASSSTSGRVTGELF
V gene: TRBV3-1/TRBV3-2; clone size: NA; D gene: NA; CDR3 protein: ASSQDWGTSGSYNSPLH
V gene: TRBV5-5; clone size: NA; D gene: TRBD1; CDR3 protein: ASSFDLGTANTEAF
V gene: TRBV25-1; clone size: once; D gene: NA; CDR3 protein: ASSGPIGISSGTEAF
V gene: TRBV5-6; clone size: NA; D gene: NA; CDR3 protein: ASSPVGLLTGELF
V gene: TRBV27; clone size: NA; D gene: NA; CDR3 protein: ASSLRFSRGGYT
V gene: TRBV5-4; clone size: NA; D gene: TRBD1; CDR3 protein: ASSLGRDSSYEQY
V gene: TRBV7-2; clone size: few; D gene: TRBD1; CDR3 protein: ASSPRRPGTGGTKNIQY
V gene: TRBV6-5; clone size: NA; D gene: TRBD1; CDR3 protein: ASSLQPGTGYDYT
V gene: TRBV20-1; clone size: NA; D gene: NA; CDR3 protein: SASLGDRGYT
V gene: TRBV3-1/TRBV3-2; clone size: NA; D gene: NA; CDR3 protein: ASSLSTTRPSPLH
V gene: TRBV3-1/TRBV3-2; clone size: NA; D gene: TRBD1; CDR3 protein: ASSQWGQAMNTEAF
V gene: TRBV2; clone size: NA; D gene: NA; CDR3 protein: ASNSPDLPNTGELF
V gene: TRBV6-1; clone size: NA; D gene: NA; CDR3 protein: ASSEAPRVRNTGELF
V gene: TRBV10-3; clone size: once; D gene: NA; CDR3 protein: AISDEDARLREQY
V gene: TRBV5-1; clone size: NA; D gene: TRBD1; CDR3 protein: ASRSGQAVEKLF
V gene: TRBV14; clone size: NA; D gene: NA; CDR3 protein: ASSQALTDEKLF
V gene: TRBV7-9; clone size: NA; D gene: NA; CDR3 protein: ASSLARGQFNQPQH
V gene: TRBV7-9; clone size: NA; D gene: TRBD1; CDR3 protein: ASSKDRGKGGYT
V gene: TRBV2; clone size: NA; D gene: TRBD2; CDR3 protein: ASSEASSASGGPQY
V gene: TRBV19; clone size: NA; D gene: NA; CDR3 protein: ASSIRENTEAF
V gene: TRBV2; clone size: NA; D gene: NA; CDR3 protein: ASSERQGNNQPQH
V gene: TRBV29-1; clone size: NA; D gene: NA; CDR3 protein: SVERQEGQLNSGANVLT
V gene: TRBV29-1; clone size: NA; D gene: TRBD2; CDR3 protein: SVDGLAGLADTQY
V gene: TRBV27; clone size: NA; D gene: TRBD1; CDR3 protein: ASSGQGRNTEAF
V gene: TRBV15; clone size: NA; D gene: NA; CDR3 protein: ATSRDHRGVDEKLF
V gene: TRBV29-1; clone size: NA; D gene: NA; CDR3 protein: SVEGGFSYEQY
V gene: TRBV11-2; clone size: NA; D gene: NA; CDR3 protein: ASSWASKLF